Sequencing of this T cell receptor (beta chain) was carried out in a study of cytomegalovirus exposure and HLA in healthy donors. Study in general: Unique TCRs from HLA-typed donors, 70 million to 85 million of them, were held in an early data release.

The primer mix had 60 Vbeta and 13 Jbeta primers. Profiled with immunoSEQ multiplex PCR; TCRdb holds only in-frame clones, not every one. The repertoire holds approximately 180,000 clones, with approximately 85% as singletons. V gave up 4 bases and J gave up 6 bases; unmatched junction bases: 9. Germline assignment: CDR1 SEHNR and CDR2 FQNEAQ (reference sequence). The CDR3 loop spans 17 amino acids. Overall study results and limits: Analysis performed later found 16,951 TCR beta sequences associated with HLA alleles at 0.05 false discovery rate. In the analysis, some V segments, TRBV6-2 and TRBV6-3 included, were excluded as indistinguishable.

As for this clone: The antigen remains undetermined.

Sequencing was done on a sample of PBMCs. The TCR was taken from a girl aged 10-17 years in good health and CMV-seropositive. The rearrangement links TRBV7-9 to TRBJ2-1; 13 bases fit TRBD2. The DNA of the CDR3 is TGTGCCAGCAGCTCCACAACTACTAGCGGGGGGGCCAATGAGCAGTTCTTC. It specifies CASSSTTTSGGANEQFF. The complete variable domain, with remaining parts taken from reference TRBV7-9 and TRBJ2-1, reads DTGVSQNPRHKITKRGQNVTFRCDPISEHNRLYWYRQTLGQGPEFLTYFQNEAQLEKSRLLSDRFSAERPKGSFSTLEIQRTEQGDSAMYLCASSSTTTSGGANEQFFGPGTRLTVL.